A single sample is the source of the 5 T cell receptor beta chains below, sequenced in a study of chronic HIV infection and antiretroviral therapy. Each CDR3 protein gets one entry after TCRdb re-called the 5' RACE reads with MiXCR. Among just over 30,000 distinct CDR3 sequences listed, about 9.6% were seen once. The sequenced sample consisted of peripheral blood. Receptor source: an adult who had HIV and had not received antiretroviral therapy, or was an uninfected healthy control (not recorded which).

The chain recombines TRBV4-1 with TRBJ1-4; no clear D. Deletions cut 0 bases from V and 0 bases from J, with 11 bases between. This CDR3 spans 17 amino acids. Germline loops: CDR1 MGHRA, CDR2 YSYEKL. CDR3 bases: TGCGCCAGCAGCCAAGACGGTTGGACGGCAACTAATGAAAAACTGTTTTTT. Translated, it gives CASSQDGWTATNEKLFF.

V gene TRBV19 combines with J gene TRBJ2-7; D is ambiguous. The CDR3 is 15 residues long. Trimming cost V 0 bases and J 1 base, with 10 bases left between them. Germline CDR1 and CDR2: LNHDA and SQIVND (reference sequence). The CDR3 reads CASSIDVRDSYEQYF. The CDR3 DNA is TGTGCCAGTAGTATAGATGTAAGGGATTCCTACGAGCAGTACTTC.

In this sample, this clonotype turned up a few times. The rearrangement links TRBV11-2 to TRBJ1-4; D not resolved. V was clipped by 5 bases and J by 3 bases, with 1 base between them. The germline V gene has CDR1 SGHAT and CDR2 FQNNGV. The CDR3 consists of 11 residues. In DNA, the CDR3 is TGTGCCAGCAGCGCTAATGAAAAACTGTTTTTT. Protein sequence: CASSANEKLFF.

A note on this clonotype: The junction departs from the called germline gene at one end, perhaps through a read error. The J gene is TRBJ1-2, the V gene TRBV7-6; 9 bases line up with TRBD1. Germline-derived CDR1 and CDR2 are SGHVS and FNYEAQ. The CDR3 is 13 residues long. This CDR3 reads CASSPGTGHGDTF. Here the CDR3 DNA reads TGTGCCAGCAGCCCGGGGACAGGGCATGGCGACACCTTC.

At least ten counts were recorded for this clonotype. The J gene is TRBJ2-1, the V gene TRBV4-3; D is uncertain. V lost 0 bases and J lost 4, with 13 bases in between. The CDR3 runs to 16 residues. Germline V lookup: CDR1 LGHNA, CDR2 YSLEER. CDR3 nucleotide sequence: TGCGCCAGCAGCCAAGATGAAGGACGGAAGTACAATGAGCAGTTCTTC. Translation: CASSQDEGRKYNEQFF.